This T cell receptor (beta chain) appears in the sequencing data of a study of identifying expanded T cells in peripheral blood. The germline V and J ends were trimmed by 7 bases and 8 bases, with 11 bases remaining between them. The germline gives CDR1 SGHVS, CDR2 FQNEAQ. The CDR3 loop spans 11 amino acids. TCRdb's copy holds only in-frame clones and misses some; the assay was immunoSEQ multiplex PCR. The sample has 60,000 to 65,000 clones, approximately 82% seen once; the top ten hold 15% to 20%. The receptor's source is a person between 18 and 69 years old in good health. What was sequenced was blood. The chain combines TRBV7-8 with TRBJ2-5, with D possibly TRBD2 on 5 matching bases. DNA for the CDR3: TGTGCCAGCACCCTTGGAGGAACCCAGTACTTC. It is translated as CASTLGGTQYF. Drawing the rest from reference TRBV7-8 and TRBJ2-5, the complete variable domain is GAGVSQSPRYKVAKRGQDVALRCDPISGHVSLFWYQQALGQGPEFLTYFQNEAQLDKSGLPSDRFFAERPEGSVSTLKIQRTQQEDSAVYLCASTLGGTQYFGPGTRLLVL.